Below are 28 T cell receptor beta chains sequenced from a single sample in a study of early T cells in non-severe SARS-CoV-2 infection. MiXCR was run by TCRdb on the 5' RACE reads, yielding one entry per CDR3 protein. The table shows 69,000 or so distinct CDR3 sequences, with about 9% occurring only once. Specimen: whole blood. The receptors stem from an adult who was a healthcare worker with PCR-confirmed SARS-CoV-2 infection or an uninfected control (not recorded which).

This clonotype has only a few counts. V usage is TRBV29-1 and J usage is TRBJ2-3; D gene ambiguous. Trimming left V 0 bases short and J 2 bases short, with 12 bases between. Germline V lookup: CDR1 SQVTM, CDR2 ANQGSEA. CDR3 length: 15 residues. In nucleotides, the CDR3 is TGCAGCGTTGAAGAGGTACTGGGTTACACAGATACGCAGTATTTT. Amino acids: CSVEEVLGYTDTQYF.

The chain joins TRBV4-3 to TRBJ2-5, with a possible D match to TRBD2 (5 bases). V was trimmed by 5 bases and J by 1 base, leaving 5 bases between them. Germline CDR1 is LGHNA and CDR2 is YSLEER. The CDR3 has 12 amino acids. The CDR3 is CASSSGQETQYF. DNA for the CDR3: TGCGCCAGCAGCAGCGGCCAAGAGACCCAGTACTTC.

This clonotype has more than one count but fewer than ten. V usage is TRBV19 and J usage is TRBJ2-4; D is possibly TRBD1 (6 bases). V was clipped by 4 bases and J by 5 bases, with 15 bases between them. The CDR3 covers 15 residues. Looked up from germline, CDR1 is LNHDA and CDR2 is SQIVND (reference sequence). This chain's CDR3 is CASSTQGQTQNIQYF. The CDR3 DNA is TGTGCCAGTAGTACCCAAGGACAGACGCAAAACATTCAGTACTTC. The full variable domain, rest sourced from reference TRBV19 and TRBJ2-4, is DGGITQSPKYLFRKEGQNVTLSCEQNLNHDAMYWYRQDPGQGLRLIYYSQIVNDFQKGDIAEGYSVSREKKESFPLTVTSAQKNPTAFYLCASSTQGQTQNIQYFGAGTRLSVL.

The chain employs TRBV29-1 and TRBJ1-2; unclear D gene. CDR1 SQVTM and CDR2 ANQGSEA come from the germline V gene. This CDR3 has 17 amino acids. The V end was cut by 0 bases, the J end by 4 bases, with 21 bases between. This CDR3 is CSVEERAPQRPGYGYTF. CDR3 sequence (DNA): TGCAGCGTTGAAGAGAGGGCCCCGCAACGCCCGGGCTATGGCTACACCTTC.

The chain employs TRBV29-1 and TRBJ1-4; D may be TRBD1 (6 bases). V lost 7 bases to trimming and J lost 6 bases, with 12 bases between them. Germline loops: CDR1 SQVTM, CDR2 ANQGSEA. This CDR3 has 12 amino acids. CDR3 amino acids: CSARGAYEKLFF. The CDR3 DNA is TGCAGCGCTAGGGGGGCATATGAAAAACTGTTTTTT.

Many counts were recorded for this clonotype. The chain is built from TRBV4-2 and TRBJ2-1; 11 bases are a match to TRBD2. Per germline, CDR1 LGHNA and CDR2 YNFKEQ. V dropped 1 base and J dropped 5; count of bases not matched to a gene: 1. The CDR3 consists of 15 residues. CDR3 bases: TGTGCCAGCAGCCAAGTGGGACTAGCGGACAATGAGCAGTTCTTC. It yields the protein CASSQVGLADNEQFF.

The V call is TRBV6-2 or TRBV6-3, the J call TRBJ2-7; 12 nucleotides match TRBD2. The CDR3 covers 15 residues. Germline V gene lookup returns CDR1 MNHEY and CDR2 SVGEGT. The V gene end was trimmed by 5 bases and the J gene end by 4 bases; junction bases not matched to a gene: 6. As DNA, the CDR3 is TGTGCCAGCAGTGACCGAACTAGCGGGAGGTACGAGCAGTACTTC. Its translation: CASSDRTSGRYEQYF.

This clonotype was recorded at least ten times. The chain links TRBV7-3 to TRBJ1-3; the match to TRBD1 covers 7 bases. V trimming: 0 bases; J trimming: 2 bases; junction bases outside the gene matches: 1. CDR1 and CDR2 from the germline V gene are SGHTA and FQGTGA. This CDR3 is built from 15 residues. CDR3 nucleotides: TGTGCCAGCAGCTTAACAGGGACAGCTGGAAACACCATATATTTT. Its protein product is CASSLTGTAGNTIYF. The variable domain in full, with the rest retrieved from reference TRBV7-3 and TRBJ1-3, is GAGVSQTPSNKVTEKGKYVELRCDPISGHTALYWYRQSLGQGPEFLIYFQGTGAADDSGLPNDRFFAVRPEGSVSTLKIQRTERGDSAVYLCASSLTGTAGNTIYFGEGSWLTVV.

The table lists this clonotype with many counts. The rearrangement joins TRBV2 to TRBJ2-1; 14 bases line up with TRBD2. V trimming: 8 bases; J trimming: 9 bases; junction bases outside the gene matches: 12. Germline CDR1 reads SNHLY; CDR2 reads FYNNEI. The CDR3 is made up of 16 amino acids. The DNA for the CDR3 is TGTGCCAGCGGCGGGACTAGCGGGAGCGGCGGGGGTGAGCAGTTCTTC. Amino acid sequence: CASGGTSGSGGGEQFF.

This clonotype was recorded a few times. This rearrangement joins TRBV11-2 to TRBJ2-3; D remains ambiguous. Trimming cost V 2 bases and J 4 bases, with 7 bases left between them. Germline loops: CDR1 SGHAT, CDR2 FQNNGV. The CDR3 is 13 residues long. CDR3 DNA sequence: TGTGCCAGCAGCTTATTCGGCTCAGATACGCAGTATTTT. Its protein is CASSLFGSDTQYF.

The chain uses TRBV7-2 and TRBJ2-7; D is undetermined. The CDR3 runs to 13 residues. V dropped 3 bases and J dropped 6 bases, with 12 bases sitting between them. Germline V lookup: CDR1 SGHTA, CDR2 FQGNSA. The CDR3: CASSFSGVLEQYF. The DNA for the CDR3 is TGTGCCAGCAGCTTTAGTGGGGTGCTCGAGCAGTACTTC.

Ten or more counts support this clonotype. CDR3 DNA sequence: TGTGCCAGCAAGTTCGGTCGCGACAGGGGAATAGGTGAGCAGTTCTTC. Its protein is CASKFGRDRGIGEQFF. The genes are TRBV6-1 and TRBJ2-1; 8 positions match TRBD1. Germline trimming cut 7 bases from V and 9 bases from J; bases unmatched to any gene: 17. This CDR3 contains 16 residues. Germline assignment: CDR1 MNHNS and CDR2 SASEGT.

The table lists this clonotype with many counts. The chain joins TRBV7-8 to TRBJ1-1; 7 positions match TRBD1. Trimming at V came to 4 bases and at J to 2 bases, leaving 7 bases not matched to a gene. Germline loops: CDR1 SGHVS, CDR2 FQNEAQ. The CDR3 sequence is 15 residues long. In DNA form, the CDR3 reads TGTGCCAGCAGCTCCTTGGACAGGCGAAACACTGAAGCTTTCTTT. It codes for CASSSLDRRNTEAFF. Looking up the rest from reference TRBV7-8 and TRBJ1-1 gives the full variable domain: GAGVSQSPRYKVAKRGQDVALRCDPISGHVSLFWYQQALGQGPEFLTYFQNEAQLDKSGLPSDRFFAERPEGSVSTLKIQRTQQEDSAVYLCASSSLDRRNTEAFFGQGTRLTVV.

The chain carries TRBV27 and TRBJ2-1, with D possibly TRBD2 on 6 matching bases. The V end lost 2 bases, the J end lost 3 bases, and 14 bases lay between the germline ends. The CDR3 extends over 16 amino acids. The germline gives CDR1 MNHEY, CDR2 SMNVEV (reference sequence). The CDR3 spells CASSLMWGEIYNEQFF. The CDR3 nucleotides read TGTGCCAGCAGTTTAATGTGGGGGGAGATCTACAATGAGCAGTTCTTC.

The CDR3 DNA reads as TGTGCCAGCAGCCGCGGGACTACCACAGATACGCAGTATTTT. As protein: CASSRGTTTDTQYF. The chain joins TRBV4-2 to TRBJ2-3; 7 bases map to TRBD2. The junction had 3 bases not matched to a gene; V was cut back by 4 bases and J by 2 bases. CDR1 and CDR2 (germline): LGHNA, YNFKEQ. The CDR3 has 14 amino acids.

Only a few counts were recorded for this clonotype. The chain couples TRBV20-1 to TRBJ2-7, with 9 positions matching TRBD2. The V gene end was trimmed by 0 bases and the J gene end by 7 bases; junction bases not matched to a gene: 7. This CDR3 has 14 residues. Germline values: CDR1 DFQATT, CDR2 SNEGSKA (reference sequence). CDR3 DNA sequence: TGCAGTGCTAGAGATGCGCTAGCGGGGAGTGAGCAGTACTTC. Protein sequence: CSARDALAGSEQYF.

This clonotype was counted between two and nine times. The chain uses TRBV5-6 and TRBJ2-2; D is uncertain. Germline V gene data show CDR1 as SGHDT and CDR2 as YYEEEE. V was pared by 1 base and J by 7 bases, with 8 bases between. The CDR3 contains 13 residues. The CDR3 protein is CASSLWSIGELFF. In nucleotides, the CDR3 is TGTGCCAGCAGCTTGTGGTCAATCGGGGAGCTGTTTTTT.

This clonotype was observed a few times. The chain recombines TRBV7-6 with TRBJ2-7; 8 nucleotides match TRBD1. Trimming cost V 1 base and J 8 bases; bases outside gene matches: 7. The CDR3 is 14 residues long. Germline CDR1 reads SGHVS; CDR2 reads FNYEAQ. This CDR3 is CASSLGTGNLQQYF. The DNA of the CDR3 is TGTGCCAGCAGCTTAGGGACAGGGAATCTCCAGCAGTACTTC.

This clonotype was counted ten times or more. V gene TRBV30 combines with J gene TRBJ2-5; D might be TRBD2 (6 bases). Trimming took off 0 bases at V and 8 bases at J, with 13 bases between the two ends. CDR1 and CDR2 from the germline V gene are GTSNPN and SVGIG (reference sequence). This CDR3 is built from 13 residues. CDR3 protein: CAWSVPGSGTQYF. The CDR3 DNA is TGTGCCTGGAGTGTACCCGGGAGTGGAACCCAGTACTTC.

This sequence joins TRBV18 and TRBJ2-5; no firm D call. This CDR3 spans 13 amino acids. V was pared by 2 bases and J by 1 base, with 5 bases between. Germline CDR1 reads KGHSH; CDR2 reads LQKENI. As DNA, the CDR3 is TGTGCCAGCTCACCAGGTCCCCAAGAGACCCAGTACTTC. It is translated as CASSPGPQETQYF.

This clonotype was found many times. This chain connects TRBV3-1 to TRBJ2-3; D is ambiguous. Germline CDR1 and CDR2: LGHDT and YNNKEL (reference sequence). This CDR3 contains 12 residues. Trimming stripped 0 bases from V and 11 bases from J, with 9 bases between. CDR3 nucleotides: TGTGCCAGCAGCCAAGATCGAAGGGTGCAGTATTTT. Translation: CASSQDRRVQYF.

This clonotype was counted between two and nine times. The rearrangement links TRBV12-3 or TRBV12-4 to TRBJ2-2; D unresolved. This CDR3 comprises 14 residues. Trimming stripped 7 bases from V and 5 bases from J, with 14 bases between. CDR3 in amino acids: CASIPDGETGELFF. In DNA, the CDR3 is TGTGCCAGCATCCCGGACGGAGAGACCGGGGAGCTGTTTTTT.

This clonotype was seen a few times. The V gene is TRBV21-1, the J gene TRBJ1-4. TRBV21-1 is a pseudogene locus. This CDR3 spans 14 amino acids. DNA of the CDR3: TGTGCCAGCAGCAAAGACGACCAAGGGGAAAAACTGTTTTTT. This translates into CASSKDDQGEKLFF.

The V call is TRBV4-3, the J call TRBJ2-7; D is perhaps TRBD2 (6 bases). This CDR3 is built from 15 residues. V shed 1 base and J shed 6 bases, with 16 bases lying between them. Germline V gene lookup returns CDR1 LGHNA and CDR2 YSLEER. The CDR3 protein is CASSQGPGAASEQYF. Here the CDR3 DNA reads TGCGCCAGCAGCCAAGGTCCGGGAGCGGCCAGCGAGCAGTACTTC.

This clonotype was detected a few times. The chain recombines TRBV5-4 with TRBJ2-3; D call uncertain. In germline, CDR1 is SGHNT, CDR2 YYREEE (reference sequence). The CDR3 covers 14 residues. V shed 4 bases and J shed 3 bases, with 12 bases lying between them. CDR3 amino acids: CASSLWTQTDTQYF. The CDR3 coding sequence is TGTGCCAGCAGCCTCTGGACCCAGACAGATACGCAGTATTTT.

This clonotype was observed many times. V is TRBV11-2 and J is TRBJ2-1; D may be TRBD1 or TRBD2 (6 bases each). Looked up from germline, CDR1 is SGHAT and CDR2 is FQNNGV. The ends were cut back, 1 base at V and 7 bases at J, with 11 bases in the middle. The CDR3 length is 14 residues. The CDR3 loop is CASSLVPGANEQFF. The CDR3 DNA reads TGTGCCAGCAGCTTAGTGCCGGGGGCGAATGAGCAGTTCTTC.

CDR3 nucleotide sequence: TGCGCCAGCAGCCTCCGGGACAACAATGAGCAGTTCTTC. It specifies CASSLRDNNEQFF. This rearrangement joins TRBV5-1 to TRBJ2-1; tentative D call: TRBD1 (6 bases). CDR3 size: 13 residues. The germline CDR1 and CDR2 sequences are SGHRS and YFSETQ. V was shortened by 4 bases and J by 5 bases, with 10 bases between the two germline ends.

Regarding this clonotype: A much larger clone lies one base from this, so it may be a read error. The V gene is TRBV3-1, the J gene TRBJ2-1, with 7 bases identical to TRBD1. Per the germline V gene, CDR1 is LGHDT and CDR2 is YNNKEL (reference sequence). V was pared by 4 bases and J by 11 bases, with 14 bases of the junction left unmatched. The CDR3 runs to 15 residues. As DNA, the CDR3 is TGTGCCAGCAGCCCTTCCCCGGACAGGACCACCAAGCAGTTCTTC. Protein product: CASSPSPDRTTKQFF.